This entry lists 10 T cell receptor beta chains sequenced from one sample in a study of OX40 agonist ivuxolimab in advanced cancers. The assay was immunoSEQ multiplex PCR, and TCRdb's table has in-frame clones only and misses some. The sample yields about 67,000 clones, approximately 85% seen once. The specimen comprised CD4+ or CD8+ T cells sorted from blood, sampled in a trial of the OX40 agonist ivuxolimab. These receptors all come from an adult with an advanced solid tumor such as melanoma, head and neck, liver or kidney cancer.

The chain has TRBV9 and TRBJ2-5; no definite D call. The CDR3 totals 15 residues. In germline, CDR1 is SGDLS, CDR2 YYNGEE. Trimming removed 0 bases at V and 5 bases at J, with 14 bases between. The CDR3 region is CASSVGTDGWETQYF. CDR3 bases: TGTGCCAGCAGCGTAGGAACCGATGGATGGGAGACCCAGTACTTC.

The chain is built from TRBV6-5 and TRBJ2-3; D gene ambiguous. Germline loops: CDR1 MNHEY, CDR2 SVGAGI. Trimming cost V 4 bases and J 6 bases, with 17 bases left between them. The CDR3 contains 15 residues. The CDR3 loop is CASSSNSMPSDTQYF. The CDR3 DNA follows: TGTGCCAGCAGTTCCAACTCCATGCCTTCGGATACGCAGTATTTT.

In its sample, this clone was seen once. The chain employs TRBV29-1 and TRBJ1-2; 9 nucleotides align to TRBD1. The CDR3 runs 13 residues. The germline V gene encodes CDR1 SQVTM and CDR2 ANQGSEA. The junction had 3 bases not matched to a gene; V was cut back by 7 bases and J by 0 bases. The CDR3, as DNA: TGCAGCGCCCGACAGGGGGCTAACTATGGCTACACCTTC. It specifies CSARQGANYGYTF.

The J gene is TRBJ2-7, the V gene TRBV15; 9 bases are a match to TRBD1. This CDR3 contains 14 residues. Trimming at V came to 7 bases and at J to 1 base, leaving 5 bases not matched to a gene. Per germline, CDR1 LNHNV and CDR2 YYDKDF (reference sequence). As DNA, the CDR3 is TGTGCCACCAAACCTGGGACAGGGTCCTACGAGCAGTACTTC. It specifies CATKPGTGSYEQYF.

The chain uses TRBV7-2 and TRBJ1-1; the match to TRBD1 covers 7 bases. CDR1 and CDR2 from the germline V gene are SGHTA and FQGNSA. The CDR3 extends over 14 amino acids. With V trimmed by 5 bases and J by 4 bases, 7 bases remained unmatched. For the CDR3, the DNA is TGTGCCAGCAGCCAGGGGGGGGCGCTCACTGAAGCTTTCTTT. It encodes CASSQGGALTEAFF.

The V call is TRBV6-1, the J call TRBJ1-4; tentative D call: TRBD1 (6 bases). Germline-derived CDR1 and CDR2 are MNHNS and SASEGT. Trimming pared 6 bases from V and 8 bases from J, leaving 16 bases between. CDR3 length: 14 amino acids. The CDR3 coding sequence is TGTGCCAGCAGCGAGGGGGGGCGAGAAGAAAAACTGTTTTTT. It codes for CASSEGGREEKLFF.

The table lists this clone with a count of one. V usage is TRBV19 and J usage is TRBJ2-7; a weak D match, TRBD1 (6 bases). CDR1 LNHDA and CDR2 SQIVND come from the germline V gene (reference sequence). V shed 4 bases and J shed 3 bases, with 13 bases lying between them. This CDR3 spans 14 amino acids. CDR3 sequence: CASSTRTVDYEQYF. DNA of the CDR3: TGTGCCAGTAGTACCCGGACAGTTGACTACGAGCAGTACTTC.

The chain joins TRBV2 to TRBJ1-5; TRBD1 is a possible D gene (5 bases). V lost 7 bases and J 4 bases, leaving 11 bases between the germline ends. Germline CDR1 is SNHLY and CDR2 is FYNNEI. CDR3 length: 13 amino acids. The DNA for the CDR3 is TGTGCCAGCAATGGCAGGGAAAATCAGCCCCAGCATTTT. Amino acids: CASNGRENQPQHF. The full variable domain, rest sourced from reference TRBV2 and TRBJ1-5, is EPEVTQTPSHQVTQMGQEVILRCVPISNHLYFYWYRQILGQKVEFLVSFYNNEISEKSEIFDDQFSVERPDGSNFTLKIRSTKLEDSAMYFCASNGRENQPQHFGDGTRLSIL.

The rearrangement links TRBV6-5 to TRBJ2-3; D gene uncertain. This CDR3 is 11 amino acids long. The V end lost 6 bases, the J end lost 8 bases, and 9 bases lay between the germline ends. Germline-derived CDR1 and CDR2 are MNHEY and SVGAGI. CDR3 coding DNA: TGTGCCAGCAGCAACCTAGGTACGCAGTATTTT. This sequence encodes CASSNLGTQYF.

This chain joins TRBV5-1 and TRBJ2-6; no clear D. Germline CDR1 SGHRS, CDR2 YFSETQ. V shed 0 bases and J shed 4 bases, with 5 bases lying between them. The CDR3 totals 14 residues. The CDR3 sequence: CASSLGSGANVLTF. CDR3 in DNA: TGCGCCAGCAGCTTGGGATCCGGGGCCAACGTCCTGACTTTC.